This T cell receptor beta chain was observed in a study of Graves' ophthalmopathy and Graves' hyperthyroidism. The authors amplified TCR beta CDR3 regions, and they did so from RNA transcripts for repertoire sequencing. Amplification began with first-round RT-PCR using HTBI primers, then second-round multiplex PCR was performed. Each CDR3 protein gets one entry after TCRdb re-called the multiplex PCR reads with MiXCR. The sample lists about 1.2 million distinct CDR3 sequences; about 35% were seen once. Germline CDR1 LNHDA, CDR2 SQIVND (reference sequence). There are 16 residues in the CDR3. After removal of 6 bases from V and 5 bases from J, the junction contained 12 bases not matched to a gene. This clonotype was seen ten or more times.

The sequenced sample was peripheral blood or thyroid tissue (not recorded which). The genes are TRBV19 and TRBJ2-5, with 10 bases matching TRBD1. This TCR was recovered from an adult man with Graves' hyperthyroidism. The chain's CDR3 is CASSGGSGTGVETQYF. In DNA form, the CDR3 reads TGTGCCAGTAGCGGAGGATCCGGGACAGGGGTCGAGACCCAGTACTTC.